This entry concerns a single TCR beta chain. The sample originates from a study of technical replicates of blood from several donors. The CDR3 contains 15 residues. CDR1 and CDR2 from the germline V gene are SGHKS and YYEKEE (reference sequence). The V gene lost 1 base and the J gene lost 7 bases, with 17 bases spanning the gap. Produced via immunoSEQ multiplex PCR; TCRdb's table is partial and in-frame only. The sample has tens of thousands of clones, over 90% seen once. The receptor's source is a human donor in good health. Sequences were obtained from T cells isolated from PBMCs. V and J are TRBV5-5 and TRBJ2-5; D is possibly TRBD1 (6 bases). The CDR3 nucleotides read TGTGCCAGCAGCTTGACTCTAAACAGGGAAGGGACCCAGTACTTC. Its translation is CASSLTLNREGTQYF. The whole variable domain, filled in from reference TRBV5-5 and TRBJ2-5, reads DAGVTQSPTHLIKTRGQQVTLRCSPISGHKSVSWYQQVLGQGPQFIFQYYEKEERGRGNFPDRFSARQFPNYSSELNVNALLLGDSALYLCASSLTLNREGTQYFGPGTRLLVL.